The clone carrying this T cell receptor (beta chain) was seen just once. No antigen is known for it. 13 Jbeta primers and 60 Vbeta primers were used for the PCR. The protocol was immunoSEQ multiplex PCR, while the TCRdb copy is restricted to in-frame clones and leaves out a portion. The sample yields 50,000 or so clones, around 82% seen once. This cohort consisted of healthy bone marrow donors. The CDR3 spans 16 residues. This sample is part of a study of cytomegalovirus exposure and HLA in healthy donors. Study-wide results and caveats: In a later analysis, HLA-associated TCR beta chains were more clonally expanded than equally common others.

The receptor was derived from a woman aged 18-30 years in good health and CMV-seronegative. The rearrangement links TRBV21-1 to TRBJ2-1; the DNA was not used to check the table's D call, TRBD2. TRBV21-1 is tagged as a pseudogene. The specimen was PBMCs. CDR3 in DNA: TGTGCCAGCAGTGCCACCCTAGAAGGCTCCTACAATGAGCAGTTCTTC. Translating gives CASSATLEGSYNEQFF.